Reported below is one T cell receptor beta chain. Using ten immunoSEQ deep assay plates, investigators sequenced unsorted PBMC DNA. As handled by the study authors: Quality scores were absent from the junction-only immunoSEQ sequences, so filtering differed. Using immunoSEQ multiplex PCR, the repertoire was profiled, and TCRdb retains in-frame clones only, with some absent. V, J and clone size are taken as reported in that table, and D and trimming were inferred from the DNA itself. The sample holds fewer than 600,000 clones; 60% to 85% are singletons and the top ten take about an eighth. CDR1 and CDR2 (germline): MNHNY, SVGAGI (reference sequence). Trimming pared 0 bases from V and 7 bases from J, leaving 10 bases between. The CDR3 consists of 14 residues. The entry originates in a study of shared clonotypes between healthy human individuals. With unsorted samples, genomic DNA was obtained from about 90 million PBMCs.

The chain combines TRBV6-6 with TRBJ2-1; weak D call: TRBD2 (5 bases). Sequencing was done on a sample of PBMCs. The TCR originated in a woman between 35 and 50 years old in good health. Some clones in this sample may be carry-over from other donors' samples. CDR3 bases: TGTGCCAGCAGTTACTCGGAGCGGCCTAATGAGCAGTTCTTC. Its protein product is CASSYSERPNEQFF.